Following are 22 T cell receptor beta chains from one sample sequenced in a study of T cells after yellow fever vaccination. TCRdb re-analysed the 5' RACE reads in MiXCR, keeping a single row per CDR3 protein. This repertoire shows around 300,000 distinct CDR3 sequences, roughly 13% found once; its top ten account for roughly 0.5%. The source material was CD4+ T cells sorted from PBMCs, sampled 45 days after the yellow fever booster vaccination. The receptor source for this set is a man aged 30 to 45 who received the YFV17D yellow fever vaccine.

Written as DNA, the CDR3 is TGTGCCAGCAGCCAAGAGCGGGACTCGCCGGAGCAGTTCTTC. Amino acid sequence: CASSQERDSPEQFF. The rearrangement uses TRBV14 and TRBJ2-1; D perhaps matches TRBD2 (6 bases). Germline V gene sequence: CDR1 SGHDN, CDR2 FVKESK. The length of the CDR3 is 14 residues. Trimming pared 0 bases from V and 10 bases from J, leaving 13 bases between. Variable domain in full (rest from reference TRBV14 and TRBJ2-1): EAGVTQFPSHSVIEKGQTVTLRCDPISGHDNLYWYRRVMGKEIKFLLHFVKESKQDESGMPNNRFLAERTGGTYSTLKVQPAELEDSGVYFCASSQERDSPEQFFGPGTRLTVL.

This clonotype was observed a few times. V is TRBV10-3 and J is TRBJ2-1; 11 bases are a match to TRBD2. With V trimmed by 6 bases and J by 5 bases, 6 bases remained unmatched. This CDR3 has 15 amino acids. The V gene's germline CDR1 is ENHRY and CDR2 SYGVKD. As DNA, the CDR3 is TGTGCCATCAGGAAACTAGCGGGAGTAGACAATGAGCAGTTCTTC. Its translation is CAIRKLAGVDNEQFF.

A few counts support this clonotype. This rearrangement joins TRBV29-1 to TRBJ2-1; D is unclear. Trimming stripped 0 bases from V and 2 bases from J, with 11 bases between. The length of the CDR3 is 15 residues. CDR1 and CDR2 from the germline V gene are SQVTM and ANQGSEA. This CDR3 reads CSVEEYPSAYNEQFF. The CDR3, as DNA: TGCAGCGTTGAAGAGTACCCCAGCGCCTACAATGAGCAGTTCTTC.

This clonotype came up a few times. A read error may account for a junction end that differs from germline. The chain employs TRBV7-3 and TRBJ2-1; 13 nucleotides match TRBD2. The CDR3 runs to 14 residues. Germline V gene lookup returns CDR1 SGHTA and CDR2 FQGTGA. CDR3 amino acids: CASSFETSGRTLVF. Here the CDR3 DNA reads TGTGCCAGCAGCTTTGAGACTAGCGGGAGGACGCTGGTCTTC. Looking up the rest from reference TRBV7-3 and TRBJ2-1 gives the full variable domain: GAGVSQTPSNKVTEKGKYVELRCDPISGHTALYWYRQSLGQGPEFLIYFQGTGAADDSGLPNDRFFAVRPEGSVSTLKIQRTERGDSAVYLCASSFETSGRTLVFGPGTRLTVL.

The chain has TRBV5-1 and TRBJ2-1; 8 positions agree with TRBD2. V gave up 7 bases and J gave up 0 bases; unmatched junction bases: 12. From germline, CDR1 is SGHRS and CDR2 YFSETQ. This CDR3 has 17 amino acids. For the CDR3, the DNA is TGCGCCAGCCGGGGACTAGGATTCACGAGCTCCTACAATGAGCAGTTCTTC. The encoded protein is CASRGLGFTSSYNEQFF.

J is TRBJ2-2 and V is TRBV4-2; the match to TRBD2 covers 9 bases. V lost 1 base, J lost 3 bases, and 12 bases stayed unmatched. Germline-derived CDR1 and CDR2 are LGHNA and YNFKEQ. There are 19 residues in the CDR3. For the CDR3, the DNA is TGTGCCAGCAGCCAAGGGGGTCGGAGCGGGAGGCCGGACACCGGGGAGCTGTTTTTT. This encodes CASSQGGRSGRPDTGELFF.

This clonotype appeared a single time. CDR3 sequence (DNA): TGTGCCAGCAGCTTAATTAGGTCTAGCGGGAGGGCGGATGAGCAGTTCTTC. This codes for CASSLIRSSGRADEQFF. The chain is built from TRBV7-3 and TRBJ2-1; 12 positions match TRBD2. Germline V gene sequence: CDR1 SGHTA, CDR2 FQGTGA. The trim removed 1 base at V and 8 bases at J, leaving 9 bases unmatched. The CDR3 totals 17 residues.

This clonotype was found a few times. The genes are TRBV11-2 and TRBJ2-3, with TRBD2 matching 8 bases. V lost 5 bases, J lost 3 bases, and 10 bases stayed unmatched. The CDR3 has 16 residues. Germline CDR1 is SGHAT and CDR2 is FQNNGV. The CDR3 nucleotides are TGTGCCAGCAGCCCGAGCGGGGGACTAAGTACAGATACGCAGTATTTT. This gives the protein CASSPSGGLSTDTQYF. The full variable domain, with the rest looked up from reference TRBV11-2 and TRBJ2-3, is EAGVAQSPRYKIIEKRQSVAFWCNPISGHATLYWYQQILGQGPKLLIQFQNNGVVDDSQLPKDRFSAERLKGVDSTLKIQPAKLEDSAVYLCASSPSGGLSTDTQYFGPGTRLTVL.

The sample holds many counts of this clonotype. The CDR3 DNA reads TGTGCCAGCAGTTGGGGCTCCGCAAAAGAGACCCAGTACTTC. Its translation is CASSWGSAKETQYF. The J gene is TRBJ2-5, the V gene TRBV12-3 or TRBV12-4, with TRBD1 as a possible D gene (5 bases). The CDR3 is 14 residues long. With 4 bases removed from V and 3 bases from J, the gap between germline ends came to 12 bases.

This chain links TRBV30 with TRBJ2-7, with D hard to call. The CDR3 is made up of 12 amino acids. The V end was cut by 3 bases, the J end by 5 bases, with 11 bases between. Germline CDR1 reads GTSNPN; CDR2 reads SVGIG (reference sequence). The CDR3 loop is CAWRGWYDEQYF. The CDR3 DNA reads as TGTGCCTGGAGGGGGTGGTACGACGAGCAGTACTTC.

This clonotype was seen a handful of times. V usage is TRBV20-1 and J usage is TRBJ2-3; 7 bases are a match to TRBD2. V was pared by 3 bases and J by 1 base, with 7 bases of the junction left unmatched. The CDR3 has 15 residues. The germline V gene encodes CDR1 DFQATT and CDR2 SNEGSKA (reference sequence). The CDR3 DNA follows: TGCAGTGCTAGTCGGGGGAGGGCCCGCACAGATACGCAGTATTTT. Translated, it gives CSASRGRARTDTQYF.

This clonotype was seen a few times. The chain employs TRBV7-2 and TRBJ1-1; D is possibly TRBD1 (5 bases). Germline V gene data show CDR1 as SGHTA and CDR2 as FQGNSA. This CDR3 region has 14 residues. Trimming pared 3 bases from V and 2 bases from J, leaving 10 bases between. CDR3 loop: CASSLQQANTEAFF. DNA for the CDR3: TGTGCCAGCAGCTTGCAACAGGCTAACACTGAAGCTTTCTTT.

The sample holds a few counts of this clonotype. The chain employs TRBV7-2 and TRBJ2-5, with 9 bases that match TRBD1. This CDR3 contains 15 residues. The germline V gene encodes CDR1 SGHTA and CDR2 FQGNSA. Trimming at V came to 6 bases and at J to 5 bases, leaving 10 bases not matched to a gene. CDR3 nucleotides: TGTGCCAGCAGACTTCGGACAGGGGTTTTTGAGACCCAGTACTTC. Its translation: CASRLRTGVFETQYF.

The chain carries TRBV20-1 and TRBJ2-1; D perhaps matches TRBD1 (6 bases). CDR1 is DFQATT and CDR2 is SNEGSKA in the germline V gene (reference sequence). Deletions cut 1 base from V and 5 bases from J, with 18 bases between. This CDR3 region has 16 residues. The CDR3 loop is CSARGGQGQKNNEQFF. The CDR3 DNA follows: TGCAGTGCTAGAGGTGGCCAAGGACAGAAAAACAATGAGCAGTTCTTC.

This sequence joins TRBV5-1 and TRBJ2-1; a possible D gene is TRBD2 (7 bases). In germline, CDR1 is SGHRS, CDR2 YFSETQ. Trimming shortened V by 0 bases and J by 4 bases, and 20 bases separated the two germline ends. The CDR3 spans 18 residues. CDR3 in amino acids: CASSLAGRGGGQYNEQFF. CDR3 nucleotides: TGCGCCAGCAGCTTGGCGGGTCGGGGCGGGGGACAATACAATGAGCAGTTCTTC.

This clonotype was observed a handful of times. The genes are TRBV20-1 and TRBJ1-4; maybe TRBD1 (5 bases). The CDR3 covers 12 residues. Deletions cut 6 bases from V and 3 bases from J, with 8 bases between. Germline CDR1 reads DFQATT; CDR2 reads SNEGSKA (reference sequence). This CDR3 reads CSARGANEKLFF. CDR3 bases: TGCAGTGCACGGGGGGCTAATGAAAAACTGTTTTTT.

Only a few counts were recorded for this clonotype. The chain combines TRBV5-1 with TRBJ2-3, with 13 nucleotides matching TRBD2. CDR3 length equals 16 residues. Germline trimming cut 4 bases from V and 2 bases from J; bases unmatched to any gene: 4. In germline, CDR1 is SGHRS, CDR2 YFSETQ. This chain's CDR3 is CASSLGTSGTTDTQYF. Written as DNA, the CDR3 is TGCGCCAGCAGCCTCGGGACTAGCGGGACCACAGATACGCAGTATTTT.

The sample holds a few counts of this clonotype. This chain joins TRBV29-1 and TRBJ2-1, with D perhaps TRBD2 (5 bases). This CDR3 is 16 amino acids long. The V gene's germline CDR1 is SQVTM and CDR2 ANQGSEA. Trimming took 4 bases from V and 1 from J, leaving 17 bases between them. The CDR3 DNA is TGCAGCGTTGTAGCGCCCCGGGATAATTCCTACAATGAGCAGTTCTTC. This translates into CSVVAPRDNSYNEQFF.

J is TRBJ2-1 and V is TRBV9; 9 nucleotides agree with TRBD2. There are 14 residues in the CDR3. Looked up from germline, CDR1 is SGDLS and CDR2 is YYNGEE. The V gene end was trimmed by 4 bases and the J gene end by 9 bases; junction bases not matched to a gene: 8. The CDR3 protein is CASSSGLAYSEQFF. In DNA form, the CDR3 reads TGTGCCAGCAGCTCAGGACTAGCGTATAGTGAGCAGTTCTTC.

The table lists this clonotype with a few counts. The rearrangement joins TRBV12-3 or TRBV12-4 to TRBJ1-2; 7 nucleotides match TRBD1. The CDR3 has 14 amino acids. V dropped 5 bases and J dropped 4; count of bases not matched to a gene: 7. CDR3 in DNA: TGTGCCAGCAGTCCCTATGACAGGGCCTATGGCTACACCTTC. It translates to CASSPYDRAYGYTF.

This clonotype was recorded at least ten times. The chain is built from TRBV7-6 and TRBJ2-5; 8 bases are a match to TRBD1. This CDR3 comprises 16 residues. The V and J ends lost 4 bases and 2 bases, in that order; junction bases with no gene match: 9. Per the germline V gene, CDR1 is SGHVS and CDR2 is FNYEAQ. DNA for the CDR3: TGTGCCAGCAGCTCTCCGTTTCGGGACAGGCAAGAGACCCAGTACTTC. This sequence encodes CASSSPFRDRQETQYF.

This clonotype was counted only a few times. The V gene is TRBV15, the J gene TRBJ1-2; D is uncertain. V lost 3 bases to trimming and J lost 6 bases, with 17 bases between them. CDR3 length: 15 residues. Looked up from germline, CDR1 is LNHNV and CDR2 is YYDKDF (reference sequence). In DNA form, the CDR3 reads TGTGCCACCAGCAGGAGGCCCATCCAGGAAGATGGCTACACCTTC. Amino acid sequence: CATSRRPIQEDGYTF.